Listed below are T cell receptor beta chains from one sample, sequenced in a study of CD8+ T cells in alopecia areata. TCRdb keeps only in-frame clones here, not all; method: immunoSEQ multiplex PCR. The table has 210,000 or so clones, under 70% seen once. The material sequenced was CD4+ T cells sorted from blood, taken between weeks 44 and 45, from a patient treated with tofacitinib. Receptor source: a human donor with alopecia areata. Each CDR3 is given with its conserved first and last residue. Fields, in order: V gene, J gene, D gene, clone size, CDR3 protein, CDR3 DNA. D genes are given only for firm matches. For some rows the clone size is stated as once, few or many, or as a class when expanded; others skip it.

v_call: TRBV29-1; j_call: TRBJ2-3; d_call: -; clone_size: -; cdr3_aa: CSVLSQATTDTQYF; cdr3_nt: TGCAGCGTCCTGTCCCAGGCTACCACAGATACGCAGTATTTT
v_call: TRBV5-6; j_call: TRBJ2-2; d_call: -; clone_size: -; cdr3_aa: CASSLGQTANTGELFF; cdr3_nt: TGTGCCAGCAGCTTGGGACAGACTGCGAACACCGGGGAGCTGTTTTTT
v_call: TRBV29-1; j_call: TRBJ1-1; d_call: -; clone_size: -; cdr3_aa: CSGGHTANTEAFF; cdr3_nt: TGCAGCGGAGGACATACAGCGAACACTGAAGCTTTCTTT
v_call: TRBV4-2; j_call: TRBJ2-7; d_call: TRBD1; clone_size: -; cdr3_aa: CASSQGGQVNYEQYF; cdr3_nt: TGTGCCAGCAGCCAAGGGGGACAGGTAAACTACGAGCAGTACTTC
v_call: TRBV4-3; j_call: TRBJ2-2; d_call: -; clone_size: -; cdr3_aa: CASSQRGAAGELFF; cdr3_nt: TGCGCCAGCAGCCAACGGGGAGCCGCCGGGGAGCTGTTTTTT
v_call: TRBV6-5; j_call: TRBJ2-3; d_call: -; clone_size: -; cdr3_aa: CASSPGRTNTDTQYF; cdr3_nt: TGTGCCAGCAGTCCCGGACGGACGAACACAGATACGCAGTATTTT
v_call: TRBV30; j_call: TRBJ2-7; d_call: -; clone_size: -; cdr3_aa: CAWNTVRTYEQYF; cdr3_nt: TGTGCCTGGAACACAGTGAGGACCTACGAGCAGTACTTC
v_call: TRBV18; j_call: TRBJ2-3; d_call: TRBD1; clone_size: -; cdr3_aa: CASSPGQGITDTQYF; cdr3_nt: TGTGCCAGCTCACCGGGACAGGGGATCACAGATACGCAGTATTTT
v_call: TRBV29-1; j_call: TRBJ2-7; d_call: -; clone_size: few; cdr3_aa: CSVSSQGSGEQYF; cdr3_nt: TGCAGCGTTTCGTCCCAGGGGTCCGGAGAGCAGTACTTC
v_call: TRBV6-5; j_call: TRBJ1-2; d_call: TRBD1; clone_size: -; cdr3_aa: CASSRTGEEVYGYTF; cdr3_nt: TGTGCCAGCAGTCGGACAGGGGAGGAAGTCTATGGCTACACCTTC
v_call: TRBV14; j_call: TRBJ2-6; d_call: -; clone_size: -; cdr3_aa: CASSPRRVVSSGANVLTF; cdr3_nt: TGTGCCAGCAGCCCAAGGAGGGTAGTCAGCTCTGGGGCCAACGTCCTGACTTTC
v_call: TRBV29-1; j_call: TRBJ2-3; d_call: TRBD2; clone_size: -; cdr3_aa: CSATGTSPTDTQYF; cdr3_nt: TGCAGCGCCACCGGGACTAGCCCCACAGATACGCAGTATTTT
v_call: TRBV29-1; j_call: TRBJ2-7; d_call: -; clone_size: -; cdr3_aa: CSVGTPWEQYF; cdr3_nt: TGCAGCGTTGGGACCCCGTGGGAGCAGTACTTC
v_call: TRBV29-1; j_call: TRBJ1-3; d_call: -; clone_size: -; cdr3_aa: CSVRLNSAGNTIYF; cdr3_nt: TGCAGCGTTCGGCTGAATTCAGCAGGAAACACCATATATTTT
v_call: TRBV30; j_call: TRBJ1-2; d_call: -; clone_size: -; cdr3_aa: CAWSVQGLKGYTF; cdr3_nt: TGTGCCTGGAGTGTGCAGGGCTTAAAGGGCTACACCTTC
v_call: TRBV29-1; j_call: TRBJ2-3; d_call: TRBD2; clone_size: -; cdr3_aa: CSVGSRLAGNTDTQYF; cdr3_nt: TGCAGCGTTGGTAGTAGACTAGCGGGGAACACAGATACGCAGTATTTT
v_call: TRBV7-2; j_call: TRBJ1-5; d_call: -; clone_size: -; cdr3_aa: CASSLEGRSNQPQHF; cdr3_nt: TGTGCCAGCAGCTTAGAGGGTCGTAGCAATCAGCCCCAGCATTTT
v_call: TRBV7-2; j_call: TRBJ1-6; d_call: -; clone_size: medium-sized; cdr3_aa: CASSLGTAAGSPLHF; cdr3_nt: TGTGCCAGCAGCTTAGGGACGGCAGCAGGTTCACCCCTCCACTTT
v_call: TRBV11-2; j_call: TRBJ2-5; d_call: TRBD1; clone_size: -; cdr3_aa: CASTPEDRGRETQYF; cdr3_nt: TGTGCCAGCACCCCCGAGGACAGGGGGAGGGAGACCCAGTACTTC
v_call: TRBV9; j_call: TRBJ2-7; d_call: -; clone_size: -; cdr3_aa: CASSGDNHYEQYF; cdr3_nt: TGTGCCAGCAGCGGTGACAACCACTACGAGCAGTACTTC
v_call: TRBV7-3; j_call: TRBJ2-3; d_call: -; clone_size: once; cdr3_aa: CASSLLGSSDTQYF; cdr3_nt: TGTGCCAGCAGCTTATTGGGCAGCTCAGATACGCAGTATTTT
v_call: TRBV29-1; j_call: TRBJ2-2; d_call: -; clone_size: -; cdr3_aa: CSAGVGSRAGELFF; cdr3_nt: TGCAGCGCCGGGGTGGGCTCAAGGGCCGGGGAGCTGTTTTTT
v_call: TRBV30; j_call: TRBJ1-1; d_call: -; clone_size: -; cdr3_aa: CAWSVLGTVNTEAFF; cdr3_nt: TGTGCCTGGAGTGTACTCGGGACGGTGAACACTGAAGCTTTCTTT
v_call: TRBV11-3; j_call: TRBJ2-2; d_call: TRBD1; clone_size: few; cdr3_aa: CASSFDRETGELFF; cdr3_nt: TGTGCCAGCAGCTTTGACAGGGAGACCGGGGAGCTGTTTTTT
v_call: TRBV27; j_call: TRBJ1-1; d_call: -; clone_size: -; cdr3_aa: CASRGDLLNTEAFF; cdr3_nt: TGTGCCAGCAGGGGGGATTTATTGAACACTGAAGCTTTCTTT
v_call: TRBV7-2; j_call: TRBJ1-5; d_call: -; clone_size: -; cdr3_aa: CASSLRTGEGQPQHF; cdr3_nt: TGTGCCAGCAGCTTAAGAACGGGTGAGGGTCAGCCCCAGCATTTT
v_call: TRBV7-9; j_call: TRBJ2-7; d_call: -; clone_size: -; cdr3_aa: CASSPTPAAYEQYF; cdr3_nt: TGTGCCAGCAGCCCAACACCAGCTGCGTACGAGCAGTACTTC
v_call: TRBV9; j_call: TRBJ2-3; d_call: TRBD2; clone_size: -; cdr3_aa: CASSPRLAGDTQYF; cdr3_nt: TGTGCCAGCAGCCCACGACTAGCGGGAGATACGCAGTATTTT
v_call: TRBV2; j_call: TRBJ1-2; d_call: TRBD1; clone_size: -; cdr3_aa: CAINRGRGNGYTF; cdr3_nt: TGTGCCATCAACAGGGGGCGAGGGAATGGCTACACCTTC
v_call: TRBV30; j_call: TRBJ1-1; d_call: -; clone_size: -; cdr3_aa: CAWSSPSLGAMNTEAFF; cdr3_nt: TGTGCCTGGAGTTCACCTTCCCTTGGGGCGATGAACACTGAAGCTTTCTTT
v_call: TRBV29-1; j_call: TRBJ2-5; d_call: -; clone_size: -; cdr3_aa: CSATKGVGKETQYF; cdr3_nt: TGCAGCGCCACGAAGGGGGTGGGCAAAGAGACCCAGTACTTC
v_call: TRBV29-1; j_call: TRBJ1-4; d_call: -; clone_size: -; cdr3_aa: CSVGRAGEKLFF; cdr3_nt: TGCAGCGTTGGCAGGGCGGGAGAAAAACTGTTTTTT
v_call: TRBV29-1; j_call: TRBJ2-3; d_call: -; clone_size: -; cdr3_aa: CSTEALDRDTQYF; cdr3_nt: TGCAGCACAGAAGCCCTCGATAGAGATACGCAGTATTTT
v_call: TRBV9; j_call: TRBJ1-2; d_call: TRBD1; clone_size: few; cdr3_aa: CASSGTGTGGYGYTF; cdr3_nt: TGTGCCAGCAGCGGAACCGGGACAGGGGGCTATGGCTACACCTTC
v_call: TRBV6-1; j_call: TRBJ1-2; d_call: -; clone_size: -; cdr3_aa: CASSTTVRDGYTF; cdr3_nt: TGTGCCAGCAGTACGACAGTGAGGGATGGCTACACCTTC
v_call: TRBV30; j_call: TRBJ1-1; d_call: -; clone_size: -; cdr3_aa: CALRVWNTEAFF; cdr3_nt: TGTGCCTTAAGGGTGTGGAACACTGAAGCTTTCTTT
v_call: TRBV9; j_call: TRBJ2-5; d_call: TRBD2; clone_size: -; cdr3_aa: CASSVAGLAGVGQETQYF; cdr3_nt: TGTGCCAGCAGCGTAGCCGGACTAGCGGGGGTGGGCCAAGAGACCCAGTACTTC
v_call: TRBV29-1; j_call: TRBJ1-2; d_call: -; clone_size: -; cdr3_aa: CSVERREYGYTF; cdr3_nt: TGCAGCGTTGAACGCAGGGAATATGGCTACACCTTC
v_call: TRBV11-2; j_call: TRBJ2-7; d_call: TRBD2; clone_size: once; cdr3_aa: CASSSSGVGYEQYF; cdr3_nt: TGTGCCAGCAGCTCGAGCGGGGTAGGCTACGAGCAGTACTTC
v_call: TRBV7-3; j_call: TRBJ2-3; d_call: -; clone_size: -; cdr3_aa: CASSLGRAVGTDTQYF; cdr3_nt: TGTGCCAGCAGCTTAGGCCGCGCGGTCGGCACAGATACGCAGTATTTT
v_call: TRBV25-1; j_call: TRBJ1-1; d_call: -; clone_size: -; cdr3_aa: CASSETLGSKGKAFF; cdr3_nt: TGTGCCAGCAGTGAGACCTTAGGCAGTAAGGGGAAAGCTTTCTTT
v_call: TRBV28; j_call: TRBJ2-7; d_call: TRBD1; clone_size: -; cdr3_aa: CASSTGQGKNEQYF; cdr3_nt: TGTGCCAGCAGTACGGGACAGGGGAAGAACGAGCAGTACTTC
v_call: TRBV27; j_call: TRBJ2-6; d_call: -; clone_size: -; cdr3_aa: CASSLKIASGANVLTF; cdr3_nt: TGTGCCAGCAGTTTAAAGATCGCCTCTGGGGCCAACGTCCTGACTTTC
v_call: TRBV4-1; j_call: TRBJ2-6; d_call: -; clone_size: -; cdr3_aa: CASSLQQDAGANVLTF; cdr3_nt: TGCGCCAGCAGCCTCCAACAGGACGCTGGGGCCAACGTCCTGACTTTC
v_call: TRBV2; j_call: TRBJ2-3; d_call: TRBD2; clone_size: -; cdr3_aa: CATERGGTDTQYF; cdr3_nt: TGTGCCACCGAGCGGGGGGGCACAGATACGCAGTATTTT
v_call: TRBV11-1; j_call: TRBJ2-7; d_call: TRBD1; clone_size: few; cdr3_aa: CASRLTGTGGYEQYF; cdr3_nt: TGTGCCAGCCGCTTAACCGGGACAGGGGGATACGAGCAGTACTTC
v_call: TRBV25-1; j_call: TRBJ1-1; d_call: -; clone_size: few; cdr3_aa: CASSEFGGITEAFF; cdr3_nt: TGTGCCAGCAGTGAATTCGGCGGGATCACTGAAGCTTTCTTT
v_call: TRBV29-1; j_call: TRBJ2-3; d_call: -; clone_size: -; cdr3_aa: CSQGGDTDTQYF; cdr3_nt: TGCAGTCAGGGGGGGGACACAGATACGCAGTATTTT
v_call: TRBV11-3; j_call: TRBJ2-2; d_call: -; clone_size: -; cdr3_aa: CASSFGTANTGELFF; cdr3_nt: TGTGCCAGCAGCTTTGGGACGGCGAACACCGGGGAGCTGTTTTTT
v_call: TRBV5-1; j_call: TRBJ2-7; d_call: TRBD2; clone_size: -; cdr3_aa: CASSPGGTFGEQYF; cdr3_nt: TGCGCCAGCAGCCCCGGGGGGACCTTTGGCGAGCAGTACTTC